A single sample is the source of the 14 T cell receptor beta chains below, sequenced in a study of Ad26.COV2.S vaccination and SARS-CoV-2 variants. Documented treatment: about 20 received Ad26.COV2.S at low or high dose, single or two shots; a few received placebo; per-sample allocation not given. Specimens were obtained on day 63 following the first vaccine or placebo injection. Assay: immunoSEQ multiplex PCR; the TCRdb copy retains only in-frame clones and omits some. This sample yields some 270,000 clones, of which 70% to 90% are seen a single time; just under 3% belongs to the top ten. Material: peripheral blood, obtained in a trial of Ad26.COV2.S vaccine versus placebo. The origin of the receptors is a person between 18 and 65 years old who received the Ad26.COV2.S COVID-19 vaccine or a placebo.

The V gene is TRBV3-1 (or the pseudogene TRBV3-2), the J gene TRBJ1-2, with D perhaps matching TRBD1 (5 bases). Trimming removed 4 bases from V and 8 bases from J, with 17 bases in between. There are 14 residues in the CDR3. Germline V gives CDR1 LGHDT, CDR2 YNNKEL (reference sequence). The CDR3 protein is CASSREMTVAGYTF. The CDR3 DNA follows: TGTGCCAGCAGCCGAGAGATGACAGTCGCCGGCTACACCTTC.

V and J are TRBV5-6 and TRBJ1-4; 7 bases map to TRBD1. The trim removed 4 bases at V and 7 bases at J, leaving 7 bases unmatched. CDR3 length equals 14 residues. Germline assignment: CDR1 SGHDT and CDR2 YYEEEE. CDR3 sequence: CASSAGRGVEKLFF. The CDR3 DNA reads as TGTGCCAGCAGCGCCGGCAGGGGGGTTGAAAAACTGTTTTTT. The full variable domain, in which reference TRBV5-6 and TRBJ1-4 provide the parts outside the CDR3, is DAGVTQSPTHLIKTRGQQVTLRCSPKSGHDTVSWYQQALGQGPQFIFQYYEEEERQRGNFPDRFSGHQFPNYSSELNVNALLLGDSALYLCASSAGRGVEKLFFGSGTQLSVL.

This chain links TRBV9 with TRBJ1-2; 8 bases are shared with TRBD1. Per the germline V gene, CDR1 is SGDLS and CDR2 is YYNGEE. The V gene end was trimmed by 0 bases and the J gene end by 7 bases; junction bases not matched to a gene: 14. The CDR3 runs 17 residues. The CDR3 region has the DNA TGTGCCAGCAGCGTAGTTTCGGGCAGGGGGCGAGGAGGTGGCTACACCTTC. It encodes CASSVVSGRGRGGGYTF. The variable domain in full, with the rest retrieved from reference TRBV9 and TRBJ1-2, is DSGVTQTPKHLITATGQRVTLRCSPRSGDLSVYWYQQSLDQGLQFLIQYYNGEERAKGNILERFSAQQFPDLHSELNLSSLELGDSALYFCASSVVSGRGRGGGYTFGSGTRLTVV.

The V and J genes are TRBV11-2 and TRBJ2-1, with D perhaps TRBD1 (5 bases). V lost 5 bases and J lost 0, with 8 bases in between. CDR3 size: 14 residues. Germline lookup yields CDR1 SGHAT and CDR2 FQNNGV. CDR3 residues: CASSTDTSYNEQFF. In DNA, the CDR3 is TGTGCCAGCAGCACGGACACCTCCTACAATGAGCAGTTCTTC.

The V gene is TRBV18, the J gene TRBJ2-5, with D unresolved. Per germline, CDR1 KGHSH and CDR2 LQKENI. This CDR3 comprises 13 residues. V was cut by 3 bases and J by 2 bases, with 7 bases left in between. Here the CDR3 DNA reads TGTGCCAGCTCACCGGCACCTCAAGAGACCCAGTACTTC. It codes for CASSPAPQETQYF. Variable domain in full (rest from reference TRBV18 and TRBJ2-5): NAGVMQNPRHLVRRRGQEARLRCSPMKGHSHVYWYRQLPEEGLKFMVYLQKENIIDESGMPKERFSAEFPKEGPSILRIQQVVRGDSAAYFCASSPAPQETQYFGPGTRLLVL.

This rearrangement joins TRBV7-2 to TRBJ2-5; D might be TRBD1 (5 bases). The CDR3 is made up of 18 amino acids. Trimming left V 5 bases short and J 0 bases short, with 22 bases between. Per germline, CDR1 SGHTA and CDR2 FQGNSA. Here the CDR3 DNA reads TGTGCCAGCAGCCCACGGAGCTCAAGGAAGGGGTACCAAGAGACCCAGTACTTC. Translating gives CASSPRSSRKGYQETQYF.

The chain uses TRBV6-5 and TRBJ2-7, with D tentatively TRBD1 or TRBD2 (6 bases each). The CDR3 covers 13 residues. Germline CDR1 MNHEY, CDR2 SVGAGI. V lost 5 bases and J lost 7, with 15 bases in between. The CDR3 region has the DNA TGTGCCAGCAGTCTCTATCGGGGGCAAGAGCAGTACTTC. Its translation: CASSLYRGQEQYF.

The CDR3 loop reads CASRLALPNEQFF. DNA for the CDR3: TGTGCCAGCAGACTGGCCTTACCCAATGAGCAGTTCTTC. The V gene is TRBV6-5, the J gene TRBJ2-1; D is unclear. V was shortened by 6 bases and J by 6 bases, with 12 bases between the two germline ends. This CDR3 contains 13 residues. Germline-derived CDR1 and CDR2 are MNHEY and SVGAGI.

The genes are TRBV3-1 (or the pseudogene TRBV3-2) and TRBJ1-1; D perhaps matches TRBD1 (5 bases). Germline V gene data show CDR1 as LGHDT and CDR2 as YNNKEL (reference sequence). Trimming shortened V by 4 bases and J by 6 bases, and 15 bases separated the two germline ends. The CDR3 is 14 residues long. This chain's CDR3 is CASSPSLTVAEAFF. The CDR3 bases are TGTGCCAGCAGCCCCTCCTTGACAGTTGCTGAAGCTTTCTTT.

This chain joins TRBV5-1 and TRBJ1-4, with 8 bases identical to TRBD1. J was trimmed by 0 bases and V by 4 bases; bases with no gene match: 14. The CDR3 spans 19 residues. Germline CDR1 is SGHRS and CDR2 is YFSETQ. In DNA form, the CDR3 reads TGCGCCAGCAGCCTGGGGGACCACAGGGGGGGTGCAACTAATGAAAAACTGTTTTTT. Amino acid sequence: CASSLGDHRGGATNEKLFF.

This clone was observed a single time. V gene TRBV28 combines with J gene TRBJ2-1; D unclear. Per germline, CDR1 MDHEN and CDR2 SYDVKM. The CDR3 sequence is 11 residues long. The ends were cut back, 5 bases at V and 5 bases at J, with 4 bases in the middle. CDR3 amino acids: CASSSNNEQFF. For the CDR3, the DNA is TGTGCCAGCAGTAGTAACAATGAGCAGTTCTTC.

The count of this clone is one. The chain recombines TRBV6-5 with TRBJ1-3; D gene uncertain. CDR1 is MNHEY, CDR2 SVGAGI, per germline. V lost 6 bases to trimming and J lost 4 bases, with 13 bases between them. This CDR3 has 14 amino acids. The DNA of the CDR3 is TGTGCCAGCAGCCACCCGCTCGGAGGAAACACCATATATTTT. It is translated as CASSHPLGGNTIYF.

The J gene is TRBJ2-2, the V gene TRBV7-6; D uncertain. The CDR3 has 15 residues. Looked up from germline, CDR1 is SGHVS and CDR2 is FNYEAQ. Trimming shortened V by 1 base and J by 4 bases, and 10 bases separated the two germline ends. The CDR3 bases are TGTGCCAGCAGCTTAGGACACCGGGCCACCGGGGAGCTGTTTTTT. Translation gives CASSLGHRATGELFF.

This sequence joins TRBV4-3 and TRBJ2-1; a weak D match, TRBD2 (5 bases). Trimming left V 0 bases short and J 2 bases short, with 14 bases between. Germline CDR1 is LGHNA and CDR2 is YSLEER. The CDR3 is 17 residues long. CDR3 sequence: CASSQEEARETYNEQFF. CDR3 nucleotides: TGCGCCAGCAGCCAAGAGGAGGCACGGGAAACCTACAATGAGCAGTTCTTC.